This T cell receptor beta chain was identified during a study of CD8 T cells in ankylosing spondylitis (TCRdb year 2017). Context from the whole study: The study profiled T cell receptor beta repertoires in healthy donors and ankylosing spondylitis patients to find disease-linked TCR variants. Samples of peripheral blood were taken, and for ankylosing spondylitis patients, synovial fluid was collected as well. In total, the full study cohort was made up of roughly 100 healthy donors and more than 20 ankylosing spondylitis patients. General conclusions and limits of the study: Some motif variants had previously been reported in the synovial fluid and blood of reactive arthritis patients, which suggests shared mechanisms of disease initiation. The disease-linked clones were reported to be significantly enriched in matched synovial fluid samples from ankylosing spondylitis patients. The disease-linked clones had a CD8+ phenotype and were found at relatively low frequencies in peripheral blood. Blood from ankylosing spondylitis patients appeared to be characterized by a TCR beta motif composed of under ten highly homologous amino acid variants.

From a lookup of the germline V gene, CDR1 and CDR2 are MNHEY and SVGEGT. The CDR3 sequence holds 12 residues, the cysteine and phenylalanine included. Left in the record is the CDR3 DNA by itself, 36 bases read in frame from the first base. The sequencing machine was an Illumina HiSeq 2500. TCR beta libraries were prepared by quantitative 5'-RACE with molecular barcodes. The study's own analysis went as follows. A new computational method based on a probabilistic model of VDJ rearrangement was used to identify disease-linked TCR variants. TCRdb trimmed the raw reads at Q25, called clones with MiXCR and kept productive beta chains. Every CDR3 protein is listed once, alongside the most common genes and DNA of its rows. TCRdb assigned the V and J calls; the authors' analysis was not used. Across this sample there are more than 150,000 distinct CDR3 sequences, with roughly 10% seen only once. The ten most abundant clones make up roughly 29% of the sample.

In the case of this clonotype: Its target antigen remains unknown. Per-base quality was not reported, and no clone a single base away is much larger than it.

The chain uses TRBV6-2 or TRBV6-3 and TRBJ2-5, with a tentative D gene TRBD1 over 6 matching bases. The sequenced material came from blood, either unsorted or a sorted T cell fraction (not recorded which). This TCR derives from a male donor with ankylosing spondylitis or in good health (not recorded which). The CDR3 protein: CATGQKQETQYF. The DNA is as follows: TGTGCAACGGGACAAAAACAAGAGACCCAGTACTTC.